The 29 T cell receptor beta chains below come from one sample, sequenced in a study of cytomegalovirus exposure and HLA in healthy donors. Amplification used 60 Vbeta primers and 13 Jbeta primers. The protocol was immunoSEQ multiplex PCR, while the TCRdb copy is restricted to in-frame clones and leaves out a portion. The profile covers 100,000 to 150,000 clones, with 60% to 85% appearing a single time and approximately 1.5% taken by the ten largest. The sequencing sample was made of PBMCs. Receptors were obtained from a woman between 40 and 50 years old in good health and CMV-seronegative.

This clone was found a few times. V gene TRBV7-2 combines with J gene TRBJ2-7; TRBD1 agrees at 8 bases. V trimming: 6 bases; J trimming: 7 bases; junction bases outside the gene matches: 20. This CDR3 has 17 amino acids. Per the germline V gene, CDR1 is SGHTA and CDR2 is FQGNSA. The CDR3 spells CASRGPGQGRGPGEQYF. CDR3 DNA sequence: TGTGCCAGCAGGGGGCCTGGACAGGGAAGAGGTCCGGGAGAGCAGTACTTC.

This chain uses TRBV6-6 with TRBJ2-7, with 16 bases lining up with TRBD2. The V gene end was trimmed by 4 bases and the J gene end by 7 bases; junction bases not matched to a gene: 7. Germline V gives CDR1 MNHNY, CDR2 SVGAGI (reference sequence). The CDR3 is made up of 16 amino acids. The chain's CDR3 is CASSFGTSGGAGEQYF. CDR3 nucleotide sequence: TGTGCCAGCAGTTTTGGGACTAGCGGGGGGGCGGGGGAGCAGTACTTC.

CDR3 in DNA: TGTGCCAGCAGTAAAGGGGCAGCCTCAAATTCCTACGAGCAGTACTTC. This translates into CASSKGAASNSYEQYF. This chain links TRBV27 with TRBJ2-7, with D possibly matching TRBD1 (5 bases). The CDR3 loop spans 16 amino acids. Trimming left V 5 bases short and J 1 base short, with 18 bases between. Germline assignment: CDR1 MNHEY and CDR2 SMNVEV (reference sequence).

The CDR3 DNA sequence: TGTGCCATCAGTGAGCCCCAATACGAGCAGTACTTC. It translates to CAISEPQYEQYF. V is TRBV10-3 and J is TRBJ2-7; D call uncertain. The CDR3 is 12 amino acids. Per germline, CDR1 ENHRY and CDR2 SYGVKD. Trimming took 2 bases from V and 4 from J, leaving 6 bases between them.

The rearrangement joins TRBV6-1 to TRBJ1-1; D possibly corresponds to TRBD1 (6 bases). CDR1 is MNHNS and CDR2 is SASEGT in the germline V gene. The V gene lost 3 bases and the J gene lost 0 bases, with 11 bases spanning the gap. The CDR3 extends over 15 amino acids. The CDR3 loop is CASSDRDTLNTEAFF. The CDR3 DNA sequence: TGTGCCAGCAGTGATCGGGACACCCTGAACACTGAAGCTTTCTTT.

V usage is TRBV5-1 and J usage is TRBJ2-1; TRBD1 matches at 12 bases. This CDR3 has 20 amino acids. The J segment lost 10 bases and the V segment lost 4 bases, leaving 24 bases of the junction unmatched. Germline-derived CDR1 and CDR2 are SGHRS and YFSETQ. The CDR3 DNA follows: TGCGCCAGCAGCCCTTCCGGGACAGGGGGCGCGCTTAGCGGGGGCTACGAGCAGTTCTTC. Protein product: CASSPSGTGGALSGGYEQFF.

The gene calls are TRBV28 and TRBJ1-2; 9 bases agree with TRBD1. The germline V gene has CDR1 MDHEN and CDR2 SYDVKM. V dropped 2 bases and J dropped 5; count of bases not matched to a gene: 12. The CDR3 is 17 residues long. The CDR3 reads CASSLRDRVMVGYGYTF. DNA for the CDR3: TGTGCCAGCAGTTTAAGGGACAGGGTTATGGTTGGGTATGGCTACACCTTC.

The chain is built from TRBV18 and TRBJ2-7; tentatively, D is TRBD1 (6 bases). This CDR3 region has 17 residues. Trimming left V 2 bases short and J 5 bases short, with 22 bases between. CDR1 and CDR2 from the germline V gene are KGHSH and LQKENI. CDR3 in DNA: TGTGCCAGCTCACCAGGACAGAATATCCTAGGGGTCCACGAGCAGTACTTC. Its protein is CASSPGQNILGVHEQYF.

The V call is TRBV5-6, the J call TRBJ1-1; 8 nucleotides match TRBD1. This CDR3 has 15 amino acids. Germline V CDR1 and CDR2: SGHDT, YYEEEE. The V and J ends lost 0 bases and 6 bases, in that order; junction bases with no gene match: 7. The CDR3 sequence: CASSLGTGSGSEAFF. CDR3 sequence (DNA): TGTGCCAGCAGCTTGGGGACAGGGTCGGGTTCTGAAGCTTTCTTT.

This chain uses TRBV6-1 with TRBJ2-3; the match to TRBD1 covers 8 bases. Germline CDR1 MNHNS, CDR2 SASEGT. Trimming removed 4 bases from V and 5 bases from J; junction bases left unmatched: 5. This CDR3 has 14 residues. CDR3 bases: TGTGCCAGCAGTGGAGGGGACAGGCGAGATACGCAGTATTTT. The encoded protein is CASSGGDRRDTQYF.

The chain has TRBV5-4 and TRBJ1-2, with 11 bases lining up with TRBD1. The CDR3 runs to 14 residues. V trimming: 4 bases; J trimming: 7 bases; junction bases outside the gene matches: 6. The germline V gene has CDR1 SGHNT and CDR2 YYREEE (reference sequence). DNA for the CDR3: TGTGCCAGCAGCGTGGACAGGGGGCGCGTTGGCTACACCTTC. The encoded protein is CASSVDRGRVGYTF.

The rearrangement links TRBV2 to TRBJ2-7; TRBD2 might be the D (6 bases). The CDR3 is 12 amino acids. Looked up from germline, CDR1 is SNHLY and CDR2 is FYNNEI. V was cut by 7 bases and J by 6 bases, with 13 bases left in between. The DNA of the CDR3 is TGTGCCAGCACGGTAAGCGGGTCCGAGCAGTACTTC. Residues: CASTVSGSEQYF. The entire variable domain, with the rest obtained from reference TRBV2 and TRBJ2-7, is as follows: EPEVTQTPSHQVTQMGQEVILRCVPISNHLYFYWYRQILGQKVEFLVSFYNNEISEKSEIFDDQFSVERPDGSNFTLKIRSTKLEDSAMYFCASTVSGSEQYFGPGTRLTVT.

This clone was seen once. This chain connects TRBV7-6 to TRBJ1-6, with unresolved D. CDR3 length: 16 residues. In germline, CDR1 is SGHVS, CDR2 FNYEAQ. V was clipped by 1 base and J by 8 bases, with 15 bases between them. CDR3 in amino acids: CASSLGGPNGDSPLHF. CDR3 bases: TGTGCCAGCAGCTTAGGCGGGCCGAATGGGGATTCACCCCTCCACTTT.

CDR3 in DNA: TGTGCCAGTAGTAGTCGGACGGCGGGTAATGAAAAACTGTTTTTT. Protein: CASSSRTAGNEKLFF. This chain connects TRBV19 to TRBJ1-4; no definite D call. Trimming stripped 4 bases from V and 4 bases from J, with 13 bases between. CDR3 size: 15 residues. The germline CDR1 and CDR2 sequences are LNHDA and SQIVND (reference sequence).

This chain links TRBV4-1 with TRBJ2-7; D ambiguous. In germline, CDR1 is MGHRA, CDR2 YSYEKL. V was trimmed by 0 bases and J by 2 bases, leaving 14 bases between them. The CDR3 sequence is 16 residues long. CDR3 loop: CASSQDTGTVPYEQYF. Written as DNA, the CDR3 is TGCGCCAGCAGCCAAGATACGGGTACGGTTCCCTACGAGCAGTACTTC.

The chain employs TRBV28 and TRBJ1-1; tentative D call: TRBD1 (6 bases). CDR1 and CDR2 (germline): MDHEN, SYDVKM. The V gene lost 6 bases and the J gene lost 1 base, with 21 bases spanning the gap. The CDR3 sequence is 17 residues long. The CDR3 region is CASSDSRGALRNTEAFF. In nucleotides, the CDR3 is TGTGCCAGCAGCGACTCCCGGGGGGCCCTCCGGAACACTGAAGCTTTCTTT.

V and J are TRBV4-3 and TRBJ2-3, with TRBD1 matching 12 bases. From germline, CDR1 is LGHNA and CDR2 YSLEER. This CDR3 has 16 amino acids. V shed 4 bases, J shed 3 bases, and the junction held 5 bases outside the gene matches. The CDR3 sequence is CASSRGTGGLTDTQYF. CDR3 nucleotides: TGCGCCAGCAGCCGAGGGACAGGGGGCTTGACAGATACGCAGTATTTT.

The CDR3 is CASSLLQGWEPQHF. The CDR3 region has the DNA TGTGCCAGCAGTTTATTACAGGGGTGGGAGCCCCAGCATTTT. The chain recombines TRBV28 with TRBJ1-5; 7 nucleotides agree with TRBD1. J lost 8 bases, V lost 1 base, and 5 bases had no gene match. CDR3 size: 14 residues. Germline V gene lookup returns CDR1 MDHEN and CDR2 SYDVKM. Together with reference TRBV28 and TRBJ1-5, the CDR3 gives the full variable domain: DVKVTQSSRYLVKRTGEKVFLECVQDMDHENMFWYRQDPGLGLRLIYFSYDVKMKEKGDIPEGYSVSREKKERFSLILESASTNQTSMYLCASSLLQGWEPQHFGDGTRLSIL.

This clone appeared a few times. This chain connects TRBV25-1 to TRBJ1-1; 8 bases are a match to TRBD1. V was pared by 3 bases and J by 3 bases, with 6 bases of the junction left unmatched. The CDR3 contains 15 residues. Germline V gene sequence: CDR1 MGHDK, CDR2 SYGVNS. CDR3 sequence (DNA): TGTGCCAGCAGTGATGGACAGGGAATACACACTGAAGCTTTCTTT. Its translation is CASSDGQGIHTEAFF.

CDR3 residues: CASSQRTGVRTEAFF. In DNA form, the CDR3 reads TGTGCCAGCAGCCAACGGACAGGGGTGCGCACTGAAGCTTTCTTT. The gene calls are TRBV6-5 and TRBJ1-1, with TRBD1 matching 9 bases. V gave up 6 bases and J gave up 4 bases; unmatched junction bases: 9. Germline assignment: CDR1 MNHEY and CDR2 SVGAGI. This CDR3 is 15 amino acids long.

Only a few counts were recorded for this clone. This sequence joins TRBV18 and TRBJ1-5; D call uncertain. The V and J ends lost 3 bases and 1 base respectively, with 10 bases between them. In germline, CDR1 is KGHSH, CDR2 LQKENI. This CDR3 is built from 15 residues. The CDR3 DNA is TGTGCCAGCTCACCTGGCGGAACGAGCAATCAGCCCCAGCATTTT. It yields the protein CASSPGGTSNQPQHF.

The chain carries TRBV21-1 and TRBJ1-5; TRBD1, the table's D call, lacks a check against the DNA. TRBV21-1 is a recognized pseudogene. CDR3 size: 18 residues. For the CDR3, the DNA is TGTGCCAGCAGCATCAGGGAACAGGGGACCGGGAGCAATCAGCCCCAGCATTTT. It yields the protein CASSIREQGTGSNQPQHF.

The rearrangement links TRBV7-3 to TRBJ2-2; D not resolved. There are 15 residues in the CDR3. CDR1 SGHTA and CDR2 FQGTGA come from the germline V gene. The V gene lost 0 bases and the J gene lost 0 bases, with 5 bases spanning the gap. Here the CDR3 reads CASSLTGSNTGELFF. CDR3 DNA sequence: TGTGCCAGCAGCTTAACCGGGTCGAACACCGGGGAGCTGTTTTTT.

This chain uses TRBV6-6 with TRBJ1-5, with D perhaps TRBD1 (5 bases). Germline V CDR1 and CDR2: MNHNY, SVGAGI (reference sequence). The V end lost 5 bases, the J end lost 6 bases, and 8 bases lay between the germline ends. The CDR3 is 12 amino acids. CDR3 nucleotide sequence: TGTGCCAGCAGTAACCAGGGTCAGCCCCAGCATTTT. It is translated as CASSNQGQPQHF.

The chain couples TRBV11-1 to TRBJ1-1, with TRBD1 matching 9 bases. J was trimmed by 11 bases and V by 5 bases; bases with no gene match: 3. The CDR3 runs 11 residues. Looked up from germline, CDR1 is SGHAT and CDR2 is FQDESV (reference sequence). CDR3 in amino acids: CASSRGQGAFF. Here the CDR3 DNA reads TGTGCCAGCAGCCGAGGACAGGGGGCTTTCTTT.

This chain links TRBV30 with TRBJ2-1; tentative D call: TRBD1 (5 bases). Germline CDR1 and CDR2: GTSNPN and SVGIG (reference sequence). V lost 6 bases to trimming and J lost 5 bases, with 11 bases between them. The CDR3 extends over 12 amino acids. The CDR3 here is CACGPGNNEQFF. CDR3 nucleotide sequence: TGTGCCTGTGGCCCAGGGAACAATGAGCAGTTCTTC.

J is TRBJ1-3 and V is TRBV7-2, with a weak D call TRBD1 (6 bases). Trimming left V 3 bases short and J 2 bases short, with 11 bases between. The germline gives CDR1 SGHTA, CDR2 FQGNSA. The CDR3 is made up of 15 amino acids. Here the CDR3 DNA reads TGTGCCAGCAGCTTCGGGACAACCACTGGAAACACCATATATTTT. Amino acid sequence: CASSFGTTTGNTIYF.

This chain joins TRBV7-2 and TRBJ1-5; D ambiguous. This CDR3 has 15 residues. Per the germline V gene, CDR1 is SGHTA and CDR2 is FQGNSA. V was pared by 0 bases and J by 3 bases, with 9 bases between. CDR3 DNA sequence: TGTGCCAGCAGCTTAGCTAACGGGAACAATCAGCCCCAGCATTTT. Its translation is CASSLANGNNQPQHF.

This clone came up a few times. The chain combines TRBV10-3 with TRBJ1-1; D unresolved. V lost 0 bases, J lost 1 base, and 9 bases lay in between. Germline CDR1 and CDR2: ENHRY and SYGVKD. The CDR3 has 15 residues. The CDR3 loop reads CAISESYRKNTEAFF. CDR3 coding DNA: TGTGCCATCAGTGAGTCTTACAGAAAGAACACTGAAGCTTTCTTT.